One sample yielded the 22 T cell receptor beta chains listed below, sequenced in a study of T-cell memory formation after mild COVID-19. MiXCR, applied by TCRdb to the 5' RACE reads, yields one record per CDR3 protein. The sample lists under 400,000 distinct CDR3 sequences, around 20% seen once, with roughly an eighth in the top ten. The sample was PBMCs or a T cell subset sorted from them (not recorded which). These receptors were taken from an adult woman who had mild COVID-19 (a few samples of this study predate the infection). Cell type and time point are not known.

The chain carries TRBV7-9 and TRBJ1-4; D remains unclear. Trimming pared 9 bases from V and 8 bases from J, leaving 22 bases between. The CDR3 totals 15 residues. Germline CDR1 and CDR2: SEHNR and FQNEAQ (reference sequence). The chain's CDR3 is CARSRTDPGVEKLFF. The CDR3 region has the DNA TGTGCCAGAAGTCGCACGGACCCCGGAGTAGAAAAACTGTTTTTT.

The chain uses TRBV19 and TRBJ2-1, with a possible D match to TRBD2 (6 bases). V was pared by 1 base and J by 0 bases, with 7 bases between. The CDR3 sequence is 15 residues long. Germline CDR1 LNHDA, CDR2 SQIVND (reference sequence). The CDR3, as DNA: TGTGCCAGTAGTATAGTAGCGGACTCCTACAATGAGCAGTTCTTC. Translating gives CASSIVADSYNEQFF.

This sequence joins TRBV7-9 and TRBJ2-5, with 9 bases fitting TRBD2. Germline CDR1 is SEHNR and CDR2 is FQNEAQ (reference sequence). The CDR3 loop spans 15 amino acids. J was trimmed by 1 base and V by 5 bases; bases with no gene match: 5. CDR3 residues: CASSQSSGSQETQYF. CDR3 bases: TGTGCCAGCAGCCAGAGTAGCGGGAGCCAAGAGACCCAGTACTTC.

The rearrangement uses TRBV3-1 and TRBJ2-1; TRBD2 agrees at 9 bases. With 5 bases clipped from V and 10 bases from J, the junction kept 3 bases outside the gene matches. Germline V CDR1 and CDR2: LGHDT, YNNKEL (reference sequence). CDR3 length equals 12 residues. The CDR3 sequence: CASSDGLAEQFF. The CDR3 region has the DNA TGTGCCAGCAGCGACGGACTAGCGGAGCAGTTCTTC.

The V and J genes are TRBV6-2 or TRBV6-3 and TRBJ2-1, with D maybe TRBD1 (6 bases). Looked up from germline, CDR1 is MNHEY and CDR2 is SVGEGT. The CDR3 runs 12 residues. Deletions cut 10 bases from V and 6 bases from J, with 13 bases between. CDR3 nucleotides: TGTGCCACCGGACAGACCCTCAATGAGCAGTTCTTC. This encodes CATGQTLNEQFF.

Only a few counts were recorded for this clonotype. This chain links TRBV7-9 with TRBJ1-2; 7 nucleotides align to TRBD1. The CDR3 spans 15 residues. The J segment lost 6 bases and the V segment lost 6 bases, leaving 13 bases of the junction unmatched. The germline V gene has CDR1 SEHNR and CDR2 FQNEAQ (reference sequence). CDR3 loop: CASSLLTTGTDGYTF. In nucleotides, the CDR3 is TGTGCCAGCAGTCTCCTTACGACAGGGACCGATGGCTACACCTTC.

The chain couples TRBV12-3 or TRBV12-4 to TRBJ1-2, with 9 bases lining up with TRBD1. This CDR3 is 19 amino acids long. Trimming removed 3 bases from V and 3 bases from J; junction bases left unmatched: 17. The CDR3 DNA follows: TGTGCCAGCAGTTTCGGAGTTTATTTGGGACAGGGTCTAGACTATGGCTACACCTTC. Amino acids: CASSFGVYLGQGLDYGYTF.

This clonotype was recorded many times. The gene calls are TRBV7-6 and TRBJ2-1; D call uncertain. Trimming removed 4 bases at V and 4 bases at J, with 8 bases between. Per the germline V gene, CDR1 is SGHVS and CDR2 is FNYEAQ. This CDR3 spans 13 amino acids. The DNA for the CDR3 is TGTGCCAGCAGCTCATCCCTATACAATGAGCAGTTCTTC. Its translation is CASSSSLYNEQFF.

This clonotype occurred a few times. The chain combines TRBV6-2 or TRBV6-3 with TRBJ2-7; a weak D match, TRBD1 (6 bases). The germline gives CDR1 MNHEY, CDR2 SVGEGT. V gave up 8 bases and J gave up 1 base, with 12 bases separating them. CDR3 length: 13 amino acids. In DNA form, the CDR3 reads TGTGCCAGCGCTTCAACAGGGTCCTACGAGCAGTACTTC. This codes for CASASTGSYEQYF.

The chain combines TRBV7-9 with TRBJ2-1; D tentatively fits TRBD1 or TRBD2 (7 bases each). The V end lost 4 bases, the J end lost 5 bases, and 12 bases lay between the germline ends. This CDR3 spans 14 amino acids. Looked up from germline, CDR1 is SEHNR and CDR2 is FQNEAQ (reference sequence). CDR3 in amino acids: CASSSRGGHNEQFF. In nucleotides, the CDR3 is TGTGCCAGCAGCTCCAGGGGGGGGCACAATGAGCAGTTCTTC.

This clonotype appeared a few times. The V and J genes are TRBV6-1 and TRBJ2-1; unclear D gene. This CDR3 comprises 11 residues. Per the germline V gene, CDR1 is MNHNS and CDR2 is SASEGT. V lost 7 bases and J lost 8, with 9 bases in between. Here the CDR3 DNA reads TGTGCCAGCACCTTCTTGGATGAGCAGTTCTTC. This gives the protein CASTFLDEQFF.

This clonotype was recorded a few times. The chain is built from TRBV12-3 or TRBV12-4 and TRBJ2-1; D is unclear. The CDR3 extends over 14 amino acids. Trimming shortened V by 5 bases and J by 5 bases, and 13 bases separated the two germline ends. DNA for the CDR3: TGTGCCAGCAGTCCCGAGACTCCCCACAATGAGCAGTTCTTC. Protein: CASSPETPHNEQFF.

The chain couples TRBV18 to TRBJ1-5, with D unclear. Trimming took off 1 base at V and 0 bases at J, with 10 bases between the two ends. Germline CDR1 and CDR2: KGHSH and LQKENI. CDR3 size: 16 residues. The CDR3 region is CASSPQGFDSNQPQHF. The CDR3, as DNA: TGTGCCAGCTCACCACAGGGTTTCGATAGCAATCAGCCCCAGCATTTT.

There are a few counts of this clonotype. The chain is built from TRBV5-1 and TRBJ1-1, with TRBD1 as a possible D gene (6 bases). The length of the CDR3 is 19 residues. V lost 0 bases, J lost 0 bases, and 21 bases lay in between. Germline assignment: CDR1 SGHRS and CDR2 YFSETQ. The CDR3 region is CASSLVLFTGTLMNTEAFF. The CDR3 DNA follows: TGCGCCAGCAGCTTGGTCCTCTTTACCGGGACACTCATGAACACTGAAGCTTTCTTT.

Here the CDR3 reads CASSQGQGAYNEQFF. CDR3 DNA: TGCGCCAGCAGCCAAGGACAGGGGGCCTACAATGAGCAGTTCTTC. J is TRBJ2-1 and V is TRBV4-1; 9 bases match TRBD1. Germline values: CDR1 MGHRA, CDR2 YSYEKL. The CDR3 has 15 residues. Trimming removed 1 base from V and 2 bases from J; junction bases left unmatched: 0.

This clonotype was seen a few times. The chain joins TRBV5-1 to TRBJ2-1, with D tentatively TRBD2 (5 bases). Germline CDR1 and CDR2: SGHRS and YFSETQ. The V gene lost 0 bases and the J gene lost 10 bases, with 20 bases spanning the gap. The CDR3 covers 16 residues. The CDR3 nucleotides read TGCGCCAGCAGCTTGGTGGGCCAGGCCGGAGGATACGAGCAGTTCTTC. This gives the protein CASSLVGQAGGYEQFF.

V and J are TRBV29-1 and TRBJ1-1; D call uncertain. The germline gives CDR1 SQVTM, CDR2 ANQGSEA. The ends were cut back, 7 bases at V and 0 bases at J, with 12 bases in the middle. This CDR3 is built from 13 residues. The DNA of the CDR3 is TGCAGCGCTGACCTCGAAATGAACACTGAAGCTTTCTTT. Its protein product is CSADLEMNTEAFF.

This clonotype was seen only a few times. This chain joins TRBV7-3 and TRBJ2-3; TRBD2 matches at 9 bases. The CDR3 is made up of 17 amino acids. V trimming: 2 bases; J trimming: 5 bases; junction bases outside the gene matches: 11. Germline V gives CDR1 SGHTA, CDR2 FQGTGA. The CDR3 DNA reads as TGTGCCAGCAGCTTATATGGGGGGCGGGAGGGCCGAGATACGCAGTATTTT. Its protein product is CASSLYGGREGRDTQYF.

There are many counts of this clonotype. The V and J genes are TRBV7-9 and TRBJ2-5; D might be TRBD1 (6 bases). The CDR3 loop spans 16 amino acids. The germline CDR1 and CDR2 sequences are SEHNR and FQNEAQ (reference sequence). Trimming left V 3 bases short and J 5 bases short, with 19 bases between. The CDR3 loop is CASSFGVQGWTETQYF. The DNA of the CDR3 is TGTGCCAGCAGCTTCGGGGTACAGGGCTGGACGGAGACCCAGTACTTC.

This chain links TRBV7-3 with TRBJ2-5; D is undetermined. Germline loops: CDR1 SGHTA, CDR2 FQGTGA. The CDR3 covers 13 residues. The germline V and J ends were trimmed by 3 bases and 4 bases, with 9 bases remaining between them. CDR3 sequence: CASSFTVGETQYF. CDR3 nucleotide sequence: TGTGCCAGCAGCTTCACTGTCGGAGAGACCCAGTACTTC.

A few counts support this clonotype. The chain is built from TRBV7-8 and TRBJ2-3, with 9 bases fitting TRBD2. The V gene end was trimmed by 1 base and the J gene end by 3 bases; junction bases not matched to a gene: 5. The CDR3 runs 16 residues. CDR1 is SGHVS, CDR2 FQNEAQ, per germline. The CDR3 spells CASSLGSGGLTDTQYF. CDR3 nucleotide sequence: TGTGCCAGCAGCTTAGGTAGCGGGGGACTAACAGATACGCAGTATTTT.

This clonotype was recorded a few times. This chain links TRBV20-1 with TRBJ2-7; D remains unclear. The germline CDR1 and CDR2 sequences are DFQATT and SNEGSKA (reference sequence). CDR3 length: 11 residues. V was shortened by 6 bases and J by 2 bases, with 8 bases between the two germline ends. For the CDR3, the DNA is TGCAGTGCGGCCTGGGCCTACGAGCAGTACTTC. Translated: CSAAWAYEQYF.